This TCR beta chain was recorded in a study of cytotoxic CD8 clonotypes in ibrutinib-treated CLL. Study findings and constraints: Sampling times (in sustained-remission versus progressing patients) were not the same. At baseline, clonality was higher than in age-matched healthy donors and correlated with CD8+ counts.

About this clone: Its specificity is unknown.

Per the germline V gene, CDR1 is LNHDA and CDR2 is SQIVND (reference sequence). This CDR3 is 15 amino acids long. Trimming took off 1 base at V and 8 bases at J, with 14 bases between the two ends. The table came from immunoSEQ multiplex PCR; TCRdb's copy has only in-frame clones and leaves some out. This repertoire shows tens of thousands of clones, over 70% found once; its top ten account for over 15%. This clonotype was obtained from a human donor with chronic lymphocytic leukemia. The chain is built from TRBV19 and TRBJ1-4, with D perhaps matching TRBD1 (5 bases). Sequences were derived from PBMCs, sampled at disease progression, from a patient treated with ibrutinib. The CDR3 sequence: CASSIGPRDGEKLFF. The CDR3 bases are TGTGCCAGTAGTATAGGCCCGCGGGACGGGGAAAAACTGTTTTTT.